Listed below are T cell receptor beta chains from one sample, sequenced in a study of shared clonotypes between healthy human individuals. Libraries were prepared by immunoSEQ multiplex PCR; TCRdb keeps only in-frame clonotypes and omits some of them. The table includes around 720,000 clones, around three quarters detected once. The specimen sequenced was memory CD4+ T cells sorted from blood. The receptors originated from a woman in her twenties or thirties in good health. The CDR3 runs from the conserved cysteine through the conserved F or W. Fields, in order: D gene, V gene, J gene, clone size, CDR3 DNA, CDR3 protein. The D gene is left open where the match is weak. Clone size appears in some rows only: once, few, many, or a class for an expanded clone.

>TRBD2|TRBV29-1|TRBJ2-1|NA
TGCAGCGTTTTTATGACTAGCGGGATAAACAATGAGCAGTTCTTC
CSVFMTSGINNEQFF
>NA|TRBV4-2|TRBJ1-1|NA
TGTGCCAGCAGCCATATCGCGGGGATAAACACTGAAGCTTTCTTT
CASSHIAGINTEAFF
>NA|TRBV30|TRBJ1-3|NA
TGTGCCTGGAGGCTCTCTGGAAACACCATATATTTT
CAWRLSGNTIYF
>NA|TRBV30|TRBJ1-2|few
TGTGCCTGGAGTAACCCTTATCAGTCGGGCTACACCTTC
CAWSNPYQSGYTF
>TRBD2|TRBV28|TRBJ2-6|NA
TGTGCCAGCAAAAACGAAGGCGGGGGCTCTGGGGCCAACGTCCTGACTTTC
CASKNEGGGSGANVLTF
>TRBD2|TRBV5-1|TRBJ2-3|few
TGCGCCAGCAGCTCGGGACTAGCGGGAGCCCGGGCAGATACGCAGTATTTT
CASSSGLAGARADTQYF
>TRBD2|TRBV7-3|TRBJ2-3|many
TGTGCCAGCAGCTCTAGCGGGAGGGCAGATACGCAGTATTTT
CASSSSGRADTQYF
>NA|TRBV28|TRBJ1-2|NA
TGTGCCAGCAGTACCTTGTCGGGAGAGGGGGTGGGCTACACCTTC
CASSTLSGEGVGYTF
>NA|TRBV11-2|TRBJ2-6|NA
TGTGCCAGCAGCTTAGTAACCGGACGGGGAAACTCTGGGGCCAACGTCCTGACTTTC
CASSLVTGRGNSGANVLTF
>TRBD1|TRBV5-1|TRBJ1-1|NA
TGCGCCAGCAGCTTATGGACAGGGGTGAACACTGAAGCTTTCTTT
CASSLWTGVNTEAFF
>NA|TRBV7-2|TRBJ2-7|NA
TGTGCCAGCAGCGATTCTACCGGGGGCTACGAGCAGTACTTC
CASSDSTGGYEQYF
>NA|TRBV2|TRBJ1-1|NA
TGTGCCAGCAGTGACAGGGTGGGGAAATTGGGCACTGAAGCTTTCTTT
CASSDRVGKLGTEAFF
>TRBD2|TRBV18|TRBJ2-7|few
TGTGCCAGCTCACCTTGGACTAGCGGGGGCTTCGACGAGCAGTACTTC
CASSPWTSGGFDEQYF
>TRBD2|TRBV5-1|TRBJ2-1|many
TGCGCCAGCAGCTTAGGGGCGGGAGGGAGTATGGATGAGCAGTTCTTC
CASSLGAGGSMDEQFF
>TRBD2|TRBV2|TRBJ2-1|NA
TGTGCCAGCAGGGTAGCGGGAGGCTCCTACAATGAGCAGTTCTTC
CASRVAGGSYNEQFF
>NA|TRBV14|TRBJ1-1|NA
TGTGCCAGCAGCCAAGGATCAGTGAACACTGAAGCTTTCTTT
CASSQGSVNTEAFF
>NA|TRBV7-2|TRBJ1-1|NA
TGTGCCAGCAGCGTACAGGTCATAAACACTGAAGCTTTCTTT
CASSVQVINTEAFF
>NA|TRBV5-1|TRBJ1-1|NA
TGCGCCAGCAGCCCCGGGACAAACCTGAACACTGAAGCTTTCTTT
CASSPGTNLNTEAFF
>TRBD2|TRBV2|TRBJ2-7|NA
TGTGCCAGCAAGCCTAGCGGGAGGGGCGAGCAGTACTTC
CASKPSGRGEQYF
>NA|TRBV5-1|TRBJ1-1|NA
TGCGCCAGCAGCTTGGTGACAGCCGAGGGAAAAGCTTTCTTT
CASSLVTAEGKAFF
>NA|TRBV7-9|TRBJ1-3|once
TGTGCCAGCAGTTCGTCCAGGGTATCTGGAAACACCATATATTTT
CASSSSRVSGNTIYF
>TRBD2|TRBV5-4|TRBJ2-5|many
TGTGCCAGCACCTACGGGGGAGGGCCAGGAGAGACCCAGTACTTC
CASTYGGGPGETQYF
>TRBD2|TRBV6-5|TRBJ2-4|NA
TGTGCCAACTTGACTAGCGGGCCTAAAAACATTCAGTACTTC
CANLTSGPKNIQYF
>TRBD2|TRBV10-1|TRBJ2-1|NA
TGCGCCAGCAATCCATATCCCAAGCGGGATCGTCGGGATGAGCAGTTCTTC
CASNPYPKRDRRDEQFF
>NA|TRBV6-5|TRBJ2-7|NA
TGTGCCAGCAGCCAAGGGCCAGCCGTCTACGAGCAGTACTTC
CASSQGPAVYEQYF
>NA|TRBV29-1|TRBJ1-1|NA
TGCAGCGTTGTGGGACACCAGAACACTGAAGCTTTCTTT
CSVVGHQNTEAFF
>NA|TRBV5-1|TRBJ2-3|NA
TGCGCCAGCAGCTGGCTTTCTTCGGCAGATACGCAGTATTTT
CASSWLSSADTQYF
>NA|TRBV29-1|TRBJ2-7|NA
TGCAGCGCCTCACCGACAGGCTCCTACGAGCAGTACTTC
CSASPTGSYEQYF
>NA|TRBV5-1|TRBJ2-2|NA
TGCGCCAGCAGCTTTGCGGGATTGAACACCGGGGAGCTGTTTTTT
CASSFAGLNTGELFF
>TRBD1|TRBV2|TRBJ2-3|NA
TGTGCCAGCCTCCGTCAGGGGGCTACAGATACGCAGTATTTT
CASLRQGATDTQYF
>TRBD1|TRBV29-1|TRBJ2-1|NA
TGCAGCGTTGAACTTTGGACAGGAGTAAATGAGCAGTTCTTC
CSVELWTGVNEQFF
>TRBD2|TRBV4-1|TRBJ2-1|once
TGCGCCAGCAGCCAAGATAGGGACGGGAGGGCCGAGTTCTTC
CASSQDRDGRAEFF
>NA|TRBV5-1|TRBJ2-3|NA
TGCGCCAGCAGCTTGGGGTTCAGAGACACAGATACGCAGTATTTT
CASSLGFRDTDTQYF
>TRBD2|TRBV5-1|TRBJ2-7|NA
TGCGCCAGCAGCTTGGGGGGACATAGCGGGAGGGCCGGCGAGCAGTACTTC
CASSLGGHSGRAGEQYF
>NA|TRBV5-1|TRBJ2-7|NA
TGCGCCAGCAGCTTGAACCAAGACAGTTACGAGCAGTACTTC
CASSLNQDSYEQYF
>NA|TRBV29-1|TRBJ2-3|NA
TGCAGCGTTGACAGGCAGACAGATACGCAGTATTTT
CSVDRQTDTQYF
>NA|TRBV29-1|TRBJ2-5|NA
TGCAGCGCTACACGGGATCTAGAGACCCAGTACTTC
CSATRDLETQYF
>TRBD2|TRBV13|TRBJ2-1|NA
TGTGCCAGCAGCCGCGGACTAGCGGGAGGGGGTTGGTCCTACAATGAGCAGTTCTTC
CASSRGLAGGGWSYNEQFF
>TRBD1|TRBV28|TRBJ1-5|NA
TGTGCCAGCAGAGAGGGACAGGGTTTGCGGCAGCCCCAGCATTTT
CASREGQGLRQPQHF
>TRBD1|TRBV5-5|TRBJ2-1|NA
TGTGCCAGCAGCCCGGGGACAGGGGCCACCAATGAGCAGTTCTTC
CASSPGTGATNEQFF
>NA|TRBV2|TRBJ1-1|NA
TGTGCCAGCAGTGACGGGTGGCAGGAAGCTTTCTTT
CASSDGWQEAFF
>NA|TRBV15|TRBJ2-1|once
TGTGCCACCAGCAGTGCCACCCCGTTGCGTGAGCAGTTCTTC
CATSSATPLREQFF
>TRBD1|TRBV28|TRBJ2-7|once
TGTGCCAGCAGTTTCGAGGGGGCAGGGAGCTACGAGCAGTACTTC
CASSFEGAGSYEQYF
>NA|TRBV15|TRBJ1-4|NA
TGTGCCACCAGCAGAGTCGGACATCGTAATGAAAAACTGTTTTTT
CATSRVGHRNEKLFF